This is a list of T cell receptor beta chains from one sample in a study of blood T cell repertoires in COVID-19. Generated by immunoSEQ multiplex PCR, the TCRdb table keeps only in-frame clones and is missing some. Of 60,000 to 75,000 clones in the sample, 75% to 85% were seen once. Sequencing input: peripheral blood. Source of these receptors: a human donor in a cohort sampled during active COVID-19. Each CDR3 is given with its conserved first and last residue. D genes are given only for firm matches. Clone size, where shown, is once, few, many, or a class for clones that have expanded.

j_call v_call clone_size d_call cdr3_aa cdr3_nt
TRBJ2-2 TRBV9 - TRBD1 CASSVRTGGSGELFF TGTGCCAGCAGCGTTCGGACAGGGGGCTCCGGGGAGCTGTTTTTT
TRBJ2-5 TRBV3-1/TRBV3-2 - TRBD1 CASSRNPGGETQYF TGTGCCAGCAGCCGGAACCCAGGGGGAGAGACCCAGTACTTC
TRBJ1-3 TRBV25-1 - - CASGAAGGSSGNTIYF TGTGCCAGCGGCGCAGCGGGGGGGAGCTCTGGAAACACCATATATTTT
TRBJ1-3 TRBV6-1 once TRBD1 CASSERAGGGNTIYF TGTGCCAGCAGTGAAAGGGCAGGGGGTGGAAACACCATATATTTT
TRBJ2-2 TRBV5-1 few - CASSLAPSANTGELFF TGCGCCAGCAGCTTGGCCCCTAGCGCGAACACCGGGGAGCTGTTTTTT
TRBJ2-2 TRBV2 once TRBD2 CASIGGLANTGELFF TGTGCCAGCATCGGGGGACTAGCCAACACCGGGGAGCTGTTTTTT
TRBJ2-1 TRBV4-1 few - CASSQEYPGTYNEQFF TGCGCCAGCAGCCAAGAATACCCGGGAACTTACAATGAGCAGTTCTTC
TRBJ1-2 TRBV9 few - CASSLNLGGYGYTF TGTGCCAGCAGTTTGAACTTGGGGGGCTATGGCTACACCTTC
TRBJ1-1 TRBV11-3 - - CASSLRVGGDLNTEAFF TGTGCCAGCAGCCTTAGGGTCGGAGGAGATTTGAACACTGAAGCTTTCTTT
TRBJ1-1 TRBV9 - TRBD1 CASSVATGASYTEAFF TGTGCCAGCAGCGTAGCCACAGGGGCCTCATACACTGAAGCTTTCTTT
TRBJ1-1 TRBV30 - TRBD1 CAWMGTGQGEAFF TGTGCCTGGATGGGCACCGGACAGGGTGAAGCTTTCTTT
TRBJ2-7 TRBV5-1 - TRBD1 CASSLARGLYEQYF TGCGCCAGCAGCTTGGCCAGGGGGCTCTACGAGCAGTACTTC
TRBJ2-5 TRBV9 - TRBD2 CASTTAGGLQETQYF TGTGCCAGCACCACTGCGGGGGGTCTCCAAGAGACCCAGTACTTC
TRBJ1-1 TRBV19 - - CASSFRGSDTEAFF TGTGCCAGTAGCTTCCGGGGGAGTGACACTGAAGCTTTCTTT
TRBJ2-2 TRBV5-8 - - CASSLVGLRELFF TGTGCCAGCAGCTTGGTCGGTCTCCGGGAGCTGTTTTTT
TRBJ2-5 TRBV5-1 once TRBD2 CASSSGVQETQYF TGCGCCAGCAGCAGCGGGGTCCAAGAGACCCAGTACTTC
TRBJ2-3 TRBV11-3 - - CASSRRGGGYADTQYF TGTGCCAGCTCCCGCCGAGGGGGGGGCTACGCAGATACGCAGTATTTT
TRBJ2-5 TRBV5-5 - - CASAMGGGETQYF TGTGCCAGCGCGATGGGCGGGGGCGAGACCCAGTACTTC
TRBJ2-5 TRBV5-1 - - CASSYTGSGETQYF TGCGCCAGCAGCTACACAGGGTCGGGGGAGACCCAGTACTTC
TRBJ2-1 TRBV5-6 - - CASSLMKLAASYNEQFF TGTGCCAGCAGCTTAATGAAGCTAGCAGCCTCCTACAATGAGCAGTTCTTC
TRBJ1-2 TRBV6-5 - - CASRVTPNYGYTF TGTGCCAGCAGAGTGACTCCTAACTATGGCTACACCTTC
TRBJ2-3 TRBV25-1 - TRBD2 CAPGGGGGDTDTQYF TGTGCCCCGGGGGGGGGCGGGGGAGACACAGATACGCAGTATTTT
TRBJ2-1 TRBV18 few - CASSPPAGGRFGNEQFF TGTGCCAGCTCACCACCGGCCGGGGGGCGCTTCGGGAATGAGCAGTTCTTC
TRBJ1-6 TRBV5-4 - TRBD1 CASSWDRVNSPLHF TGTGCCAGCAGCTGGGACAGGGTTAATTCACCCCTCCACTTT
TRBJ2-3 TRBV2 - TRBD2 CASTLLAGVTDTQYF TGTGCCAGCACCCTGCTAGCGGGGGTCACAGATACGCAGTATTTT
TRBJ2-3 TRBV27 - TRBD2 CASKKLGGTDTQYF TGTGCCAGCAAAAAACTCGGGGGGACAGATACGCAGTATTTT
TRBJ2-1 TRBV7-6 once - CASSLADSLRNEQFF TGTGCCAGCAGCTTAGCCGATAGCCTTCGGAATGAGCAGTTCTTC
TRBJ2-7 TRBV3-1/TRBV3-2 - TRBD2 CASSFQGLAVEQYF TGTGCCAGCAGCTTCCAAGGACTAGCGGTCGAGCAGTACTTC
TRBJ2-2 TRBV27 - TRBD1 CASSNRGPGELFF TGTGCCAGCAGTAACAGGGGTCCCGGGGAGCTGTTTTTT
TRBJ2-3 TRBV15 - - CATSRVQHTDTQYF TGTGCCACCAGCAGAGTACAGCACACAGATACGCAGTATTTT
TRBJ2-3 TRBV28 - - CASSPGTDTQYF TGTGCCAGCAGCCCCGGTACAGATACGCAGTATTTT
TRBJ1-5 TRBV5-1 - TRBD1 CASSLEGQFNQPQHF TGCGCCAGCAGCTTGGAGGGACAGTTCAATCAGCCCCAGCATTTT
TRBJ1-1 TRBV28 - - CASSLLGQPITQAEAFF TGTGCCAGCAGTTTACTGGGACAACCGATTACCCAGGCGGAAGCTTTCTTT
TRBJ2-2 TRBV19 - - CASSARWGDTGELFF TGTGCCAGTAGTGCCCGTTGGGGGGACACCGGGGAGCTGTTTTTT
TRBJ1-4 TRBV5-5 - TRBD1 CASTQGARDEKLFF TGTGCCAGTACACAGGGGGCTCGGGATGAAAAACTGTTTTTT
TRBJ2-2 TRBV14 - TRBD2 CASSQEWLAGGPGELFF TGTGCCAGCAGCCAAGAATGGCTAGCGGGGGGGCCCGGGGAGCTGTTTTTT
TRBJ2-1 TRBV9 - - CASSPSPRHEQFF TGTGCCAGCAGCCCGAGCCCCAGGCATGAGCAGTTCTTC
TRBJ1-2 TRBV19 - - CASSIDGATSGYTF TGTGCCAGTAGTATAGATGGAGCAACCTCTGGCTACACCTTC
TRBJ2-3 TRBV7-7 - - CASSSQLAPGTDTQYF TGTGCCAGCAGCTCCCAACTAGCTCCTGGCACAGATACGCAGTATTTT
TRBJ2-2 TRBV9 few - CASSATGNTGELFF TGTGCCAGCAGCGCAACAGGTAACACCGGGGAGCTGTTTTTT
TRBJ1-5 TRBV18 - - CASTYGGSNQPQHF TGTGCCAGCACATATGGGGGCAGCAATCAGCCCCAGCATTTT
TRBJ2-3 TRBV7-9 - - CASSSRDGDF TGTGCCAGCAGCTCTCGGGATGGGGATTTT
TRBJ2-7 TRBV6-1 - TRBD1 CASSEVGQSYEQYF TGTGCCAGCAGTGAAGTGGGACAGTCCTACGAGCAGTACTTC
TRBJ1-6 TRBV19 - - CASSSRGTNSPLHF TGTGCCAGTAGTAGCCGGGGGACGAATTCACCCCTCCACTTT
TRBJ1-2 TRBV28 few - CASSFNSYGYTF TGTGCCAGCAGTTTTAACAGCTATGGCTACACCTTC
TRBJ2-1 TRBV6-5 - TRBD2 CASSHPGTSVGEQFF TGTGCCAGCAGTCACCCCGGGACTAGCGTCGGTGAGCAGTTCTTC
TRBJ1-2 TRBV2 - - CASSEREGDGYTF TGTGCCAGCAGTGAACGGGAGGGAGATGGCTACACCTTC
TRBJ2-5 TRBV6-6 medium-sized TRBD2 CASRRGAGETQYF TGTGCCAGCAGGCGGGGGGCAGGAGAGACCCAGTACTTC
TRBJ1-3 TRBV18 few TRBD1 CASSPTGQVVSGNTIYF TGTGCCAGCTCACCAACGGGACAGGTTGTCTCTGGAAACACCATATATTTT
TRBJ1-5 TRBV5-1 - - CASSLGSSNQPQHF TGCGCCAGCAGCTTGGGCAGTAGCAATCAGCCCCAGCATTTT
TRBJ2-2 TRBV5-1 - - CASSFRGGSTGELFF TGCGCCAGCAGCTTCCGGGGTGGGAGCACCGGGGAGCTGTTTTTT
TRBJ1-1 TRBV18 - TRBD1 CASSQTGGYAEAFF TGTGCCAGCTCACAGACAGGGGGGTATGCTGAAGCTTTCTTT
TRBJ1-2 TRBV5-5 once - CASSVDYYGYTF TGTGCCAGCAGCGTAGATTACTATGGCTACACCTTC
TRBJ1-5 TRBV19 few - CASSMRGGAGNQPQHF TGTGCCAGTAGTATGCGCGGGGGGGCGGGCAATCAGCCCCAGCATTTT
TRBJ1-6 TRBV28 - TRBD1 CASRRGQGGSPLHF TGTGCCAGCAGGCGGGGACAGGGGGGTTCACCCCTCCACTTT
TRBJ1-2 TRBV6-6 - TRBD1 CASRTDRAPGYTF TGTGCCAGCAGGACCGACAGGGCGCCGGGCTACACCTTC
TRBJ2-1 TRBV11-2 - TRBD1 CASSLSQGATYNEQFF TGTGCCAGCAGCTTGAGTCAGGGGGCGACCTACAATGAGCAGTTCTTC
TRBJ1-3 TRBV10-3 - TRBD1 CATSGTDLFASGNTIYF TGTGCCACCTCCGGGACAGACCTTTTCGCCTCTGGAAACACCATATATTTT
TRBJ1-6 TRBV14 - - CASSPLQESSYNSPLHF TGTGCCAGCAGCCCCCTACAGGAAAGCTCCTATAATTCACCCCTCCACTTT